These 16 T cell receptor beta chains came from one sample sequenced in a study of T cells in Graves' hyperthyroidism and ophthalmopathy. RNA transcripts provided the source from which TCR beta CDR3 regions were amplified. Using the HTBI primer set, a first-round RT-PCR was run on the TCR CDR3. TCRdb called the multiplex PCR reads again in MiXCR, with one record for every CDR3 protein. The sample holds some 490,000 distinct CDR3 sequences, roughly 23% seen once. Source material: blood. All receptors come from a woman in her 70s with Graves' ophthalmopathy.

The J gene is TRBJ1-6, the V gene TRBV7-2, with D possibly matching TRBD1 (5 bases). CDR1 is SGHTA, CDR2 FQGNSA, per germline. CDR3 length: 15 residues. V dropped 8 bases and J dropped 6 bases, with 17 bases sitting between them. The CDR3 DNA is TGTGCCAGCGGGGCGGACACGGTGATTAATTCACCCCTCCACTTT. This translates into CASGADTVINSPLHF.

Many counts were recorded for this clonotype. The rearrangement joins TRBV12-3 or TRBV12-4 to TRBJ1-2, with a weak D call TRBD1 (6 bases). V was cut by 3 bases and J by 6 bases, with 8 bases left in between. The CDR3 totals 12 residues. The CDR3 DNA follows: TGTGCCAGCAGTTTTTCAGGGGATGGCTACACCTTC. Protein product: CASSFSGDGYTF.

The chain carries TRBV15 and TRBJ2-1; 8 bases align to TRBD2. V lost 6 bases to trimming and J lost 4 bases; unmatched junction nucleotides: 5. The germline gives CDR1 LNHNV, CDR2 YYDKDF (reference sequence). This CDR3 is 14 amino acids long. The CDR3 nucleotides are TGTGCCACCAGTCCTAGCGGGTGGTACAATGAGCAGTTCTTC. Translating it yields CATSPSGWYNEQFF.

This clonotype was seen just once. The chain combines TRBV10-1 with TRBJ2-7, with 9 bases that match TRBD1. This CDR3 contains 17 residues. Trimming removed 0 bases from V and 2 bases from J; junction bases left unmatched: 8. Germline V gene data show CDR1 as WNHNN and CDR2 as SYGVQD (reference sequence). The CDR3 here is CASSESGTGLRAYEQYF. In DNA, the CDR3 is TGCGCCAGCAGTGAGTCCGGGACAGGGTTGAGGGCCTACGAGCAGTACTTC.

This clonotype was picked up many times. The rearrangement links TRBV7-2 to TRBJ1-2; D not resolved. Germline CDR1 is SGHTA and CDR2 is FQGNSA. This CDR3 region has 16 residues. V dropped 5 bases and J dropped 4 bases, with 20 bases sitting between them. CDR3 in amino acids: CASSPMADGFAYGYTF. The CDR3 region has the DNA TGTGCCAGCAGCCCGATGGCGGACGGCTTTGCCTATGGCTACACCTTC.

The rearrangement joins TRBV6-1 to TRBJ2-7; 10 bases line up with TRBD1. With 4 bases clipped from V and 5 bases from J, the junction kept 8 bases outside the gene matches. CDR3 length: 15 amino acids. CDR1 is MNHNS, CDR2 SASEGT, per germline. The CDR3 DNA reads as TGTGCCAGCAGTGCCGCCGGGACAGGGGTCCACGAGCAGTACTTC. This encodes CASSAAGTGVHEQYF.

This clonotype was seen more than once but under ten times. The chain is built from TRBV19 and TRBJ2-2, with 7 bases that match TRBD1. V gave up 3 bases and J gave up 4 bases; unmatched junction bases: 5. CDR3 size: 15 residues. Germline CDR1 LNHDA, CDR2 SQIVND (reference sequence). CDR3 DNA sequence: TGTGCCAGTAGTATCTCGGGACAGAGCACCGGGGAGCTGTTTTTT. It codes for CASSISGQSTGELFF.

The chain has TRBV5-5 and TRBJ2-2; D not certain. V lost 2 bases to trimming and J lost 7 bases, with 12 bases between them. The CDR3 is 14 residues long. CDR1 SGHKS and CDR2 YYEKEE come from the germline V gene (reference sequence). CDR3 DNA sequence: TGTGCCAGCAGCTTCGGCAGGTGGGGCGGGGAGCTGTTTTTT. This sequence encodes CASSFGRWGGELFF.

This clonotype has just a few counts. This chain connects TRBV20-1 to TRBJ2-7; D call uncertain. CDR1 is DFQATT, CDR2 SNEGSKA, per germline (reference sequence). V shed 3 bases and J shed 0 bases, with 12 bases lying between them. The CDR3 contains 14 residues. CDR3 sequence (DNA): TGCAGTGCTAGTGCTGGGGTCAGCTCCTACGAGCAGTACTTC. Protein: CSASAGVSSYEQYF.

The table lists this clonotype with many counts. The chain combines TRBV2 with TRBJ2-5; TRBD1 is a possible D gene (5 bases). Deletions cut 6 bases from V and 4 bases from J, with 12 bases between. The germline CDR1 and CDR2 sequences are SNHLY and FYNNEI. The CDR3 spans 13 residues. CDR3 nucleotides: TGTGCCAGCAGGGCTCAGGGTAGAGAGACCCAGTACTTC. It specifies CASRAQGRETQYF.

The chain recombines TRBV20-1 with TRBJ1-2, with 7 bases matching TRBD1. Germline lookup yields CDR1 DFQATT and CDR2 SNEGSKA (reference sequence). The CDR3 is made up of 13 amino acids. After removal of 5 bases from V and 1 base from J, the junction contained 4 bases not matched to a gene. DNA of the CDR3: TGCAGTGCTCGGGACAGCCTTAACTATGGCTACACCTTC. Protein: CSARDSLNYGYTF.

The chain joins TRBV5-6 to TRBJ2-3; D might be TRBD1 (5 bases). The CDR3 is 13 residues long. Germline loops: CDR1 SGHDT, CDR2 YYEEEE. V was cut by 5 bases and J by 2 bases, with 9 bases left in between. CDR3 sequence: CASRRQYTDTQYF. The CDR3 DNA reads TGTGCCAGCAGAAGACAGTACACAGATACGCAGTATTTT.

The chain carries TRBV30 and TRBJ1-1; no firm D call. V gave up 0 bases and J gave up 11 bases, with 13 bases separating them. CDR1 is GTSNPN and CDR2 is SVGIG in the germline V gene (reference sequence). The CDR3 is made up of 12 amino acids. The CDR3 region is CAWSVVYGSAFF. CDR3 DNA sequence: TGTGCCTGGAGTGTAGTTTACGGGTCGGCTTTCTTT. The whole variable domain, remainder taken from reference TRBV30 and TRBJ1-1, is SQTIHQWPATLVQPVGSPLSLECTVEGTSNPNLYWYRQAAGRGLQLLFYSVGIGQISSEVPQNLSASRPQDRQFILSSKKLLLSDSGFYLCAWSVVYGSAFFGQGTRLTVV.

This chain joins TRBV14 and TRBJ2-1; maybe TRBD1 (6 bases). The CDR3 is made up of 15 amino acids. Germline V CDR1 and CDR2: SGHDN, FVKESK. The V gene lost 4 bases and the J gene lost 3 bases, with 13 bases spanning the gap. CDR3 in amino acids: CASSLPGTLYNEQFF. CDR3 in DNA: TGTGCCAGCAGCCTTCCCGGGACACTCTACAATGAGCAGTTCTTC.

This chain joins TRBV7-9 and TRBJ2-5; a possible D gene is TRBD2 (6 bases). Trimming took 3 bases from V and 2 from J, leaving 19 bases between them. Germline V gives CDR1 SEHNR, CDR2 FQNEAQ (reference sequence). The CDR3 spans 17 residues. CDR3 bases: TGTGCCAGCAGCTTGCTTGGGGGACTCAAGTTACAAGAGACCCAGTACTTC. Protein sequence: CASSLLGGLKLQETQYF.

J is TRBJ2-2 and V is TRBV5-1; TRBD2 matches 10 bases. V gave up 2 bases and J gave up 6 bases; unmatched junction bases: 7. CDR1 is SGHRS and CDR2 is YFSETQ in the germline V gene. The CDR3 has 16 amino acids. This CDR3 is CASSLSLAGESGELFF. CDR3 DNA: TGCGCCAGCAGCTTAAGTCTAGCGGGAGAATCCGGGGAGCTGTTTTTT. The variable domain in full, completed from reference TRBV5-1 and TRBJ2-2, reads KAGVTQTPRYLIKTRGQQVTLSCSPISGHRSVSWYQQTPGQGLQFLFEYFSETQRNKGNFPGRFSGRQFSNSRSEMNVSTLELGDSALYLCASSLSLAGESGELFFGEGSRLTVL.